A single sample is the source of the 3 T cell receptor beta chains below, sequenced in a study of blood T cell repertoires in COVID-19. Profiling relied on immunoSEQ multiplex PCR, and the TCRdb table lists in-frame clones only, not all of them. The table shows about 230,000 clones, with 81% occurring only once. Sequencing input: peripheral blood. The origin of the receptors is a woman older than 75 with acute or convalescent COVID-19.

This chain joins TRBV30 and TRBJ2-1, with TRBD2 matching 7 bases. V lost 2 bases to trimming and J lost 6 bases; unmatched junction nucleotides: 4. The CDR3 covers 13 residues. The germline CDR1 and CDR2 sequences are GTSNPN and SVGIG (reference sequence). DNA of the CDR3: TGTGCCTGGAGTCACTGGGGGGGCAATGAGCAGTTCTTC. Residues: CAWSHWGGNEQFF.

CDR3 sequence reads: CASSQEILQGVGQYF. The DNA for the CDR3 is TGCGCCAGCAGCCAAGAAATTTTGCAGGGCGTTGGGCAGTACTTC. V and J are TRBV4-1 and TRBJ2-7, with a tentative D call TRBD1 (5 bases). CDR3 length: 15 amino acids. V was clipped by 0 bases and J by 9 bases, with 18 bases between them. CDR1 is MGHRA and CDR2 is YSYEKL in the germline V gene.

The CDR3, as DNA: TGTGCCAGCAGTTCACAGGGAGATCAGCCCCAGCATTTT. It specifies CASSSQGDQPQHF. The chain uses TRBV11-2 and TRBJ1-5, with D possibly being TRBD1 (6 bases). Germline-derived CDR1 and CDR2 are SGHAT and FQNNGV. Trimming removed 6 bases from V and 5 bases from J, with 11 bases in between. The CDR3 covers 13 residues.